The 22 T cell receptor beta chains given below trace back to one sample, sequenced in a study of T cells after yellow fever vaccination. TCRdb reprocessed the 5' RACE reads with MiXCR, giving one entry per CDR3 protein. This sample has under 350,000 distinct CDR3 sequences, with over 4% found just once. The sample here was PBMCs, taken 5 days after the yellow fever booster vaccination. These receptors were obtained from a man between 18 and 35 years old who received the YFV17D yellow fever vaccine.

The chain carries TRBV14 and TRBJ2-5, with D perhaps matching TRBD1 or TRBD2 (5 bases each). The CDR3 loop spans 14 amino acids. The V and J ends lost 1 base and 5 bases respectively, with 11 bases between them. CDR1 is SGHDN, CDR2 FVKESK, per germline. The CDR3 region has the DNA TGTGCCAGCAGCCAAGGGACAAGAGGGGAGACCCAGTACTTC. This encodes CASSQGTRGETQYF. Full variable domain (remainder filled in from reference TRBV14 and TRBJ2-5): EAGVTQFPSHSVIEKGQTVTLRCDPISGHDNLYWYRRVMGKEIKFLLHFVKESKQDESGMPNNRFLAERTGGTYSTLKVQPAELEDSGVYFCASSQGTRGETQYFGPGTRLLVL.

This clonotype was found a few times. The chain employs TRBV7-9 and TRBJ1-6, with D possibly being TRBD1 (6 bases). This CDR3 contains 15 residues. CDR1 is SEHNR, CDR2 FQNEAQ, per germline (reference sequence). The V and J ends lost 5 bases and 5 bases respectively, with 13 bases between them. CDR3 loop: CASSLGGTNNSPLHF. CDR3 sequence (DNA): TGTGCCAGCAGCCTAGGGGGGACCAATAATTCACCCCTCCACTTT.

This clonotype was detected a few times. V usage is TRBV18 and J usage is TRBJ2-5, with D perhaps matching TRBD1 (6 bases). Germline V gene data show CDR1 as KGHSH and CDR2 as LQKENI. CDR3 length: 14 amino acids. V lost 2 bases and J 7 bases, leaving 14 bases between the germline ends. The chain's CDR3 is CASSPGGRSVTQYF. As DNA, the CDR3 is TGTGCCAGCTCACCAGGGGGCAGATCGGTGACCCAGTACTTC.

This chain connects TRBV6-1 to TRBJ1-6; D gene uncertain. There are 14 residues in the CDR3. V was shortened by 5 bases and J by 9 bases, with 14 bases between the two germline ends. Germline-derived CDR1 and CDR2 are MNHNS and SASEGT. This CDR3 reads CASSPLRDSSPLHF. In nucleotides, the CDR3 is TGTGCCAGCAGTCCACTGAGGGATAGTTCACCCCTCCACTTT.

This clonotype has a handful of counts. The chain combines TRBV6-6 with TRBJ2-1; D gene ambiguous. V gave up 4 bases and J gave up 8 bases, with 18 bases separating them. The CDR3 runs 15 residues. Germline values: CDR1 MNHNY, CDR2 SVGAGI (reference sequence). This CDR3 is CASSFIHSSIHEQFF. The CDR3 coding sequence is TGTGCCAGCAGTTTTATTCATTCTTCCATTCATGAGCAGTTCTTC.

CDR3 DNA: TGTGCCAGCAGCTTGGGGTCGGAGCCCCAGCATTTT. Protein product: CASSLGSEPQHF. The V and J genes are TRBV5-5 and TRBJ1-5; D remains unclear. The germline gives CDR1 SGHKS, CDR2 YYEKEE (reference sequence). The CDR3 spans 12 residues. The V end lost 0 bases, the J end lost 8 bases, and 6 bases lay between the germline ends. Supplemented by reference TRBV5-5 and TRBJ1-5, the full variable domain reads DAGVTQSPTHLIKTRGQQVTLRCSPISGHKSVSWYQQVLGQGPQFIFQYYEKEERGRGNFPDRFSARQFPNYSSELNVNALLLGDSALYLCASSLGSEPQHFGDGTRLSIL.

The rearrangement uses TRBV6-2 or TRBV6-3 and TRBJ1-1; 7 bases map to TRBD1. The CDR3 has 14 residues. J lost 5 bases, V lost 5 bases, and 8 bases had no gene match. Germline V gene lookup returns CDR1 MNHEY and CDR2 SVGEGT. DNA of the CDR3: TGTGCCAGCAGTGCGACAGGGTGGGAAACTGAAGCTTTCTTT. Its translation is CASSATGWETEAFF.

This clonotype was picked up a small number of times. This chain connects TRBV4-1 to TRBJ2-5; D is tentatively TRBD1 or TRBD2 (6 bases each). CDR3 size: 13 residues. Trimming removed 3 bases at V and 7 bases at J, with 12 bases between. Germline CDR1 MGHRA, CDR2 YSYEKL. The CDR3 sequence is CASSQGGSWTQYF. The CDR3 bases are TGCGCCAGCAGCCAGGGGGGCAGCTGGACCCAGTACTTC.

The rearrangement joins TRBV11-2 to TRBJ1-1, with TRBD1 as a possible D gene (5 bases). From germline, CDR1 is SGHAT and CDR2 FQNNGV. The CDR3 length is 13 residues. The ends were cut back, 6 bases at V and 3 bases at J, with 11 bases in the middle. The CDR3 here is CASRGSGHTEAFF. CDR3 sequence (DNA): TGTGCCAGCAGGGGCTCAGGGCACACTGAAGCTTTCTTT.

The V call is TRBV6-2 or TRBV6-3, the J call TRBJ1-2, with D perhaps matching TRBD1 (5 bases). CDR1 and CDR2 (germline): MNHEY, SVGEGT. This CDR3 contains 17 residues. V lost 0 bases to trimming and J lost 3 bases, with 17 bases between them. The CDR3 loop reads CASSYSTRGDGDYGYTF. CDR3 DNA: TGTGCCAGCAGTTACTCGACCCGGGGCGATGGGGACTATGGCTACACCTTC.

This clonotype was seen at least ten times. The chain recombines TRBV5-1 with TRBJ2-5; D gene uncertain. Trimming pared 0 bases from V and 2 bases from J, leaving 11 bases between. Germline-derived CDR1 and CDR2 are SGHRS and YFSETQ. The CDR3 runs 15 residues. CDR3 region: CASSLASQPQETQYF. CDR3 nucleotide sequence: TGCGCCAGCAGCTTGGCCTCCCAGCCGCAAGAGACCCAGTACTTC.

There are a few counts of this clonotype. The rearrangement links TRBV5-6 to TRBJ2-1, with 11 bases lining up with TRBD2. With 4 bases clipped from V and 6 bases from J, the junction kept 9 bases outside the gene matches. In germline, CDR1 is SGHDT, CDR2 YYEEEE. The CDR3 spans 16 residues. CDR3 protein: CASSIYLAGGLNEQFF. Written as DNA, the CDR3 is TGTGCCAGCAGCATTTACCTAGCGGGGGGCCTCAATGAGCAGTTCTTC.

This clonotype was observed a few times. The chain recombines TRBV5-1 with TRBJ1-1, with D perhaps matching TRBD1 (5 bases). The V end was cut by 2 bases, the J end by 3 bases, with 8 bases between. From germline, CDR1 is SGHRS and CDR2 YFSETQ. CDR3 size: 13 residues. In nucleotides, the CDR3 is TGCGCCAGCAGCTTTGACAGTCACACTGAAGCTTTCTTT. Amino acids: CASSFDSHTEAFF.

This clonotype has a count of ten or more. V is TRBV5-1 and J is TRBJ1-2, with 8 bases identical to TRBD1. V lost 4 bases and J lost 3; bases outside the gene matches: 5. There are 14 residues in the CDR3. Germline CDR1 reads SGHRS; CDR2 reads YFSETQ. The CDR3 spells CASSVTGADYGYTF. DNA for the CDR3: TGCGCCAGCAGCGTGACAGGGGCGGACTATGGCTACACCTTC.

This chain connects TRBV7-6 to TRBJ1-1, with 9 bases identical to TRBD1. The CDR3 is 17 amino acids. With V trimmed by 5 bases and J by 1 base, 11 bases remained unmatched. Germline V gene sequence: CDR1 SGHVS, CDR2 FNYEAQ. This CDR3 reads CASSPKGQGWSNTEAFF. As DNA, the CDR3 is TGTGCCAGCAGCCCTAAAGGACAGGGGTGGTCGAACACTGAAGCTTTCTTT.

This clonotype was picked up a small number of times. The rearrangement joins TRBV18 to TRBJ2-1; D is unresolved. Trimming removed 2 bases at V and 6 bases at J, with 5 bases between. The CDR3 runs 12 residues. CDR1 is KGHSH and CDR2 is LQKENI in the germline V gene. The CDR3 region is CASSPYSNEQFF. For the CDR3, the DNA is TGTGCCAGCTCACCATACAGCAATGAGCAGTTCTTC.

The chain links TRBV7-8 to TRBJ1-1; the D gene is possibly TRBD1 (5 bases). The length of the CDR3 is 12 residues. Germline V CDR1 and CDR2: SGHVS, FQNEAQ. V lost 6 bases and J 7 bases, leaving 12 bases between the germline ends. For the CDR3, the DNA is TGTGCCAGCAGTAGGGACCGGGATGAAGCTTTCTTT. It encodes CASSRDRDEAFF.

The CDR3 nucleotides are TGTGCCAGCAGCCCTCAGGTGGGGCAGTTACAGTACTTC. Translated: CASSPQVGQLQYF. The chain is built from TRBV7-3 and TRBJ2-4; possibly TRBD1 for D (5 bases). V shed 5 bases and J shed 13 bases, with 18 bases lying between them. Germline CDR1 and CDR2: SGHTA and FQGTGA. The CDR3 consists of 13 residues.

The chain is built from TRBV7-9 and TRBJ2-7; 14 bases are shared with TRBD2. Germline CDR1 SEHNR, CDR2 FQNEAQ (reference sequence). The CDR3 covers 20 residues. The V gene end was trimmed by 2 bases and the J gene end by 2 bases; junction bases not matched to a gene: 14. The CDR3 bases are TGTGCCAGCAGCTTATGGCACGGGACTAGCGGGGGTCTTGGAACCTACGAGCAGTACGTC. This encodes CASSLWHGTSGGLGTYEQYV.

This clonotype showed up just a few times. The J gene is TRBJ2-4, the V gene TRBV24-1, with TRBD1 matching over 7 bases. The junction had 7 bases not matched to a gene; V was cut back by 4 bases and J by 5 bases. Germline values: CDR1 KGHDR, CDR2 SFDVKD. This CDR3 has 15 residues. The chain's CDR3 is CATSETTGDENIQYF. The CDR3 nucleotides read TGTGCCACCAGTGAGACAACAGGGGACGAAAACATTCAGTACTTC.

This clonotype was detected only a few times. This chain joins TRBV7-3 and TRBJ2-4; D might be TRBD1 (6 bases). Trimming left V 0 bases short and J 9 bases short, with 15 bases between. Germline V CDR1 and CDR2: SGHTA, FQGTGA. CDR3 length: 15 residues. CDR3 DNA: TGTGCCAGCAGCTTAACTGAACAGGGTCGTGCCATTCAGTACTTC. Translated, it gives CASSLTEQGRAIQYF.

The rearrangement uses TRBV27 and TRBJ2-3; D remains unclear. CDR1 is MNHEY, CDR2 SMNVEV, per germline (reference sequence). Trimming pared 7 bases from V and 3 bases from J, leaving 11 bases between. CDR3 length: 13 residues. In DNA, the CDR3 is TGTGCCAGCACCGCCATAGGGACAGATACGCAGTATTTT. Translation: CASTAIGTDTQYF.